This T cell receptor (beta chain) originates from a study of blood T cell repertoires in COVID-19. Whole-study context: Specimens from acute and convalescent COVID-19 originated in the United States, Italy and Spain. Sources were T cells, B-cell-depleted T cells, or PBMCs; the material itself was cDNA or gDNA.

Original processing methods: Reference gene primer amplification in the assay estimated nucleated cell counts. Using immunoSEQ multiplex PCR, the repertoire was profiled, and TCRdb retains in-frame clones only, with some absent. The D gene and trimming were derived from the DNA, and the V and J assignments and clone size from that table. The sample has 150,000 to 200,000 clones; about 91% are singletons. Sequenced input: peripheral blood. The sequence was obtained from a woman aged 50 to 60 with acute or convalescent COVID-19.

CDR3 sequence reads: CASSLMGTGNTEAFF. The CDR3 DNA sequence: TGTGCCAGCAGTTTGATGGGTACAGGGAACACTGAAGCTTTCTTT. This chain links TRBV27 with TRBJ1-1, with a possible D match to TRBD1 (5 bases). The CDR3 is 15 amino acids. The germline V gene has CDR1 MNHEY and CDR2 SMNVEV (reference sequence). V was shortened by 3 bases and J by 1 base, with 12 bases between the two germline ends.